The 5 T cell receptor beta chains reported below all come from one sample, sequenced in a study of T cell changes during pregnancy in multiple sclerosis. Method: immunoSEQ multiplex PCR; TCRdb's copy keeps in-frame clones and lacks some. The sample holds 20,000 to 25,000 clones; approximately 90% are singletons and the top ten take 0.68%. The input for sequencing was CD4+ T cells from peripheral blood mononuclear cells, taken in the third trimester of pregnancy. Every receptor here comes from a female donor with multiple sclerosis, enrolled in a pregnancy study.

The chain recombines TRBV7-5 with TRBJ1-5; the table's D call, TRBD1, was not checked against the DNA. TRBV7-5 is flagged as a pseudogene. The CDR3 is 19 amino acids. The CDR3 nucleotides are TGTGCCAGAAGCTCAACCCCGGGACAGGGGACTTATAGCAATCAGCCCCAGCATTTT. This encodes CARSSTPGQGTYSNQPQHF.

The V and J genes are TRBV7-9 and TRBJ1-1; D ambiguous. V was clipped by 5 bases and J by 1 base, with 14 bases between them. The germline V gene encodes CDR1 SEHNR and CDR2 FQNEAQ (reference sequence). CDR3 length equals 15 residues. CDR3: CASSQDSTENTEAFF. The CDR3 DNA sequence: TGTGCCAGCAGCCAAGACTCGACGGAGAACACTGAAGCTTTCTTT.

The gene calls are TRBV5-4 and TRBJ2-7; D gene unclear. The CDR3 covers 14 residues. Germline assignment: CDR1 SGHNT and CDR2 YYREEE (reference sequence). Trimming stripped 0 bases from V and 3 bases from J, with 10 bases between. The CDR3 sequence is CASSLGLSVYEQYF. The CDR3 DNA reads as TGTGCCAGCAGCTTGGGACTCTCGGTCTACGAGCAGTACTTC.

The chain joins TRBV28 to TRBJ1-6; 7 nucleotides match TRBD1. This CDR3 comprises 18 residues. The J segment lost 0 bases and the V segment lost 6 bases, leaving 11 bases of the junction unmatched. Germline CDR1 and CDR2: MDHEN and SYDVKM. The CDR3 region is CASSLRRDSSSYNSPLHF. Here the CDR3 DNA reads TGTGCCAGCAGCCTAAGGCGGGACAGTAGCTCCTATAATTCACCCCTCCACTTT.

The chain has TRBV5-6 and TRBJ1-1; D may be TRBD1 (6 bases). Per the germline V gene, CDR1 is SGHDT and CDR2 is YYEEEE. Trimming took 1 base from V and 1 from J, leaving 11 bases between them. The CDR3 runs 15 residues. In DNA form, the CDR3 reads TGTGCCAGCAGCTTGTTGGGGACACCGAACACTGAAGCTTTCTTT. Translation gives CASSLLGTPNTEAFF.